These T cell receptor beta chains were read from a single sample in a study of high-grade serous ovarian cancer treatment subgroups. The assay was immunoSEQ multiplex PCR, and TCRdb's table has in-frame clones only and misses some. The repertoire includes 35,000 to 45,000 clones, 79% of them detected once, and 3.1% sits in the top ten. Material for sequencing was tumor tissue. Receptor source: a human donor with high-grade serous ovarian cancer. Both conserved end residues are trimmed from each CDR3. The D gene is left open where the match is weak.

TRBV25-1 TRBD1 ASSESPGQGRYGYT
TRBV2 . ASSRQGLAKNIQY
TRBV6-6 . ASSYRGDYEQY
TRBV6-5 . ASSYFYRVPLETQY
TRBV14 TRBD1 ASSQDRGEDGYT
TRBV6-1 TRBD1 ASSGNTGGYGYT
TRBV6-6 . ASSYAAANTGELF
TRBV25-1 . ASSLRDAGELF
TRBV9 TRBD2 ASSAGLGTDTQY
TRBV5-4 TRBD1 ASSSTGIVETQY
TRBV7-9 . ASSLGAGHTYEQY
TRBV7-2 . ASSLAPLQETQY
TRBV19 TRBD2 ASSISLAGGYEQF
TRBV10-1 . ASIRTGPRNEQF
TRBV9 TRBD2 ASSVVPSGTNEQF
TRBV29-1 . SVGSSYEQY
TRBV4-2 . ASSQDPQRARDYT
TRBV4-2 TRBD2 ASSLPLAGGPREDTQY
TRBV5-1 . ASSLARDQETQY
TRBV10-2 TRBD2 ASSPRLAGDEQY
TRBV21-1 . ASSPPGRLGRGQY
TRBV7-4 . ASSLFGIVNTEAF
TRBV10-3 . AISGGTATEQY
TRBV10-3 . AIRRGRRNTEAF
TRBV25-1 . ASSLAGKADTQY
TRBV6-1 . ARHSGRKQF
TRBV4-3 . ASSLVSGGTGELF
TRBV5-8 . ANPTFPGELF
TRBV4-1 TRBD2 ASSSGGTDTQY
TRBV27 . ASSPLVGDTQY
TRBV7-7 . ASSLTNSHQETQY
TRBV7-2 TRBD1 ASSSLATGRIYEQY
TRBV6-5 TRBD1 ASSSGTGANTQY
TRBV11-3 . ASTRGFSTNEKLF
TRBV19 . ASSPRGAGVETQY
TRBV4-1 TRBD1 ASSRGQGLDEQF
TRBV6-5 . ASSYSKWGDNYGYT
TRBV29-1 TRBD2 SVEERVPGGLLSYNEQF
TRBV19 . ASSIRHAPGETQY
TRBV18 . ASSPPGVAGNTIY
TRBV6-1 . ASNRDSNQPQH
TRBV7-2 . ASSLTGTSGTGELF
TRBV5-6 . ASTPYSRYQETQY
TRBV7-3 . ASSPTGIGGELF
TRBV2 TRBD2 ASSKESGISYEQY
TRBV28 . ASCLSTDTQY
TRBV25-1 TRBD1 ASSPRGNEQY
TRBV9 TRBD1 ASSVARDSPNYGYT